The subject of this entry is one T cell receptor (beta chain). The antigen is not known. This entry is derived from a study of cytomegalovirus exposure and HLA in healthy donors. For the study at large: A prior study identified roughly 110 million unique TCR beta sequences from 190 million or so T cells. Study-level results: Certain sequence variants were highly shared and formed a cluster, and this cluster was likely a sequencing artifact.

The PCR ran on 60 Vbeta and 13 Jbeta primers. Assay: immunoSEQ multiplex PCR; the TCRdb copy retains only in-frame clones and omits some. The sample includes around 190,000 clones, 65% to 90% seen only once; the top ten take 2% to 2.5%. The source material was PBMCs. This receptor was taken from a woman between 50 and 59 years old in good health and CMV-seronegative.

Here the CDR3 DNA reads TGCGCCAGCAGCCAAGCGACAGGGGACTATGGCTACACCTTC. It translates to CASSQATGDYGYTF. The chain is built from TRBV4-1 and TRBJ1-2; 8 positions match TRBD1. V lost 1 base, J lost 3 bases, and 1 base stayed unmatched. In germline, CDR1 is MGHRA, CDR2 YSYEKL. CDR3 length: 14 residues.